This TCR beta chain was sequenced for a study of response to subunit inactivated influenza vaccine. Findings and limits, study-wide: Authors suggested that a seasonal influenza vaccination recruits few new T cells each time.

The V end was cut by 4 bases, the J end by 2 bases, with 17 bases between. This CDR3 is built from 16 residues. CDR1 is SGHRS, CDR2 YFSETQ, per germline. This clonotype was observed at least ten times. Its antigen is unidentified. TCRdb reprocessed the RT-PCR reads with MiXCR, giving one entry per CDR3 protein. The table shows 750,000 to 850,000 distinct CDR3 sequences, with less than 20% occurring only once. Sequences were derived from PBMCs from blood, sampled 5 days after vaccination. This chain joins TRBV5-1 and TRBJ2-3; D tentatively fits TRBD1 or TRBD2 (6 bases each). The source of this sequence is a man in his fifties or sixties who received an inactivated influenza vaccine. The CDR3 DNA sequence: TGCGCCAGCAGCATAGGGGGGCCCAAGTCCACAGATACGCAGTATTTT. Its protein product is CASSIGGPKSTDTQYF.